Below, 18 T cell receptor beta chains from the same sample are listed, as sequenced in a study of spatial heterogeneity in lung cancer. Noted time point: sample taken at primary tumor resection. Whole RNA obtained from tumor, nontumor lung or frozen PBMC underwent sequencing without sorting. In TCRdb, the 5' RACE reads were re-called with MiXCR into one record per CDR3 protein. This sample has 35,000 to 45,000 distinct CDR3 sequences, with 4% to 6% found just once. The input for sequencing was PBMCs, taken at surgery. All receptors come from a female donor with early-stage non-small cell lung cancer.

This clonotype was recorded many times. V usage is TRBV7-3 and J usage is TRBJ2-3; 7 nucleotides match TRBD1. Germline trimming cut 5 bases from V and 3 bases from J; bases unmatched to any gene: 8. This CDR3 has 15 amino acids. Germline V gene lookup returns CDR1 SGHTA and CDR2 FQGTGA. The CDR3 nucleotides read TGTGCCAGCAGCCCACAGGGGATCGCAACAGATACGCAGTATTTT. It translates to CASSPQGIATDTQYF.

This clonotype has at least ten counts. The J gene is TRBJ2-1, the V gene TRBV27, with D perhaps being TRBD1 or TRBD2 (5 bases each). Germline CDR1 MNHEY, CDR2 SMNVEV (reference sequence). The length of the CDR3 is 14 residues. The V end lost 5 bases, the J end lost 2 bases, and 10 bases lay between the germline ends. The CDR3 reads CASSLGGPYNEQFF. DNA of the CDR3: TGTGCCAGCAGTCTTGGGGGTCCCTACAATGAGCAGTTCTTC.

In its sample, this clonotype was seen a few times. V is TRBV20-1 and J is TRBJ1-4, with D unclear. V was trimmed by 0 bases and J by 3 bases, leaving 11 bases between them. The CDR3 consists of 15 residues. Germline values: CDR1 DFQATT, CDR2 SNEGSKA (reference sequence). CDR3 sequence: CSAREGWYPNEKLFF. The CDR3 DNA reads TGCAGTGCTAGAGAAGGGTGGTACCCTAATGAAAAACTGTTTTTT.

In this sample, this clonotype turned up many times. This rearrangement joins TRBV20-1 to TRBJ1-6, with 12 bases matching TRBD1. The germline gives CDR1 DFQATT, CDR2 SNEGSKA (reference sequence). With 0 bases clipped from V and 7 bases from J, the junction kept 7 bases outside the gene matches. The length of the CDR3 is 17 residues. DNA of the CDR3: TGCAGTGCTAGAGATAATAGGGGACAGGGGGCAAATTCACCCCTCCACTTT. It codes for CSARDNRGQGANSPLHF.

This clonotype was detected ten times or more. The rearrangement joins TRBV10-3 to TRBJ1-3, with TRBD1 as a possible D gene (5 bases). Germline CDR1 ENHRY, CDR2 SYGVKD. CDR3 length equals 14 residues. V lost 10 bases, J lost 4 bases, and 17 bases lay in between. CDR3 bases: TGTGCCAGCAAAGACAGCGGGAGCGGAAACACCATATATTTT. Translation gives CASKDSGSGNTIYF.

This clonotype was recorded at least ten times. The V and J genes are TRBV10-3 and TRBJ2-2; weak D call: TRBD1 (6 bases). The CDR3 runs to 14 residues. V was trimmed by 3 bases and J by 5 bases, leaving 10 bases between them. CDR1 ENHRY and CDR2 SYGVKD come from the germline V gene. This chain's CDR3 is CAISDRGYTGELFF. The CDR3 region has the DNA TGTGCCATCAGTGACAGGGGCTATACCGGGGAGCTGTTTTTT.

In its sample, this clonotype was seen many times. The chain combines TRBV5-1 with TRBJ1-1; possibly TRBD1 for D (6 bases). The CDR3 is 16 residues long. V lost 4 bases, J lost 3 bases, and 19 bases lay in between. CDR1 and CDR2 (germline): SGHRS, YFSETQ. CDR3 loop: CASSLGQSKADTEAFF. In DNA, the CDR3 is TGCGCCAGCAGCCTAGGACAGTCCAAGGCGGACACTGAAGCTTTCTTT.

This clonotype was found many times. V and J are TRBV15 and TRBJ2-2; TRBD1 might be the D (5 bases). Germline V lookup: CDR1 LNHNV, CDR2 YYDKDF (reference sequence). The germline V and J ends were trimmed by 0 bases and 12 bases, with 14 bases remaining between them. This CDR3 comprises 14 residues. CDR3 nucleotide sequence: TGTGCCACCAGCAGAGAAAACTACCTGGGGCAGCTGTTTTTT. It translates to CATSRENYLGQLFF.

The table lists this clonotype with many counts. The rearrangement uses TRBV11-2 and TRBJ2-7, with D possibly TRBD2 on 6 matching bases. The CDR3 sequence is 15 residues long. Between the trimmed V and J ends, which lost 1 base and 5 bases, there was a span of 15 bases. Per germline, CDR1 SGHAT and CDR2 FQNNGV. The CDR3 region is CASSLGGGGFDEQYF. In nucleotides, the CDR3 is TGTGCCAGCAGCTTAGGAGGTGGGGGGTTCGACGAGCAGTACTTC.

This clonotype has ten or more counts. The chain links TRBV2 to TRBJ2-5; D unresolved. This CDR3 region has 13 residues. Germline V gene sequence: CDR1 SNHLY, CDR2 FYNNEI. V lost 4 bases and J 2 bases, leaving 8 bases between the germline ends. The CDR3 here is CASSGGRQETQYF. The CDR3 bases are TGTGCCAGCAGTGGAGGCAGGCAAGAGACCCAGTACTTC.

For this clonotype: A much larger clone lies one base from this, so it may be a read error. The chain recombines TRBV19 with TRBJ2-7, with D possibly being TRBD2 (6 bases). This CDR3 spans 13 amino acids. The V gene's germline CDR1 is LNHDA and CDR2 SQIVND (reference sequence). The CDR3 DNA is TGTGCCAGTAGTATGAGGGGAGGTTTCGAGCTGTACTTC. Its translation is CASSMRGGFELYF.

In its sample, this clonotype was seen a few times. The rearrangement links TRBV5-1 to TRBJ2-1, with 7 bases identical to TRBD1. V lost 4 bases, J lost 7 bases, and 14 bases stayed unmatched. The CDR3 is made up of 16 amino acids. Germline CDR1 reads SGHRS; CDR2 reads YFSETQ. The CDR3 DNA reads TGCGCCAGCAGCGACGGAACAGGGGTCCCTAGGAATGAGCAGTTCTTC. Encoded protein: CASSDGTGVPRNEQFF. The complete variable domain, with remaining parts taken from reference TRBV5-1 and TRBJ2-1, reads KAGVTQTPRYLIKTRGQQVTLSCSPISGHRSVSWYQQTPGQGLQFLFEYFSETQRNKGNFPGRFSGRQFSNSRSEMNVSTLELGDSALYLCASSDGTGVPRNEQFFGPGTRLTVL.

This clonotype was recorded many times. J is TRBJ2-5 and V is TRBV27; a weak D match, TRBD1 (5 bases). The germline V and J ends were trimmed by 0 bases and 1 base, with 9 bases remaining between them. This CDR3 spans 15 amino acids. CDR1 and CDR2 from the germline V gene are MNHEY and SMNVEV (reference sequence). Here the CDR3 reads CASSLSQGLQETQYF. CDR3 DNA: TGTGCCAGCAGTTTATCGCAGGGCCTCCAAGAGACCCAGTACTTC.

There are many counts of this clonotype. The V call is TRBV3-1, the J call TRBJ2-7; D gene ambiguous. CDR1 and CDR2 from the germline V gene are LGHDT and YNNKEL (reference sequence). The germline V and J ends were trimmed by 3 bases and 0 bases, with 12 bases remaining between them. This CDR3 has 15 residues. CDR3 in amino acids: CASSQIRGSSYEQYF. Here the CDR3 DNA reads TGTGCCAGCAGCCAGATTAGAGGAAGCTCCTACGAGCAGTACTTC.

This clonotype was counted ten times or more. The rearrangement links TRBV20-1 to TRBJ1-3, with D tentatively TRBD1 (5 bases). Germline CDR1 is DFQATT and CDR2 is SNEGSKA (reference sequence). CDR3 size: 15 residues. Trimming left V 6 bases short and J 0 bases short, with 15 bases between. This CDR3 reads CSAPRGGDSGNTIYF. The CDR3 DNA sequence: TGCAGTGCCCCGCGGGGGGGGGACTCTGGAAACACCATATATTTT.

In this sample, this clonotype turned up many times. The J gene is TRBJ2-5, the V gene TRBV5-5, with 11 bases lining up with TRBD1. J was trimmed by 2 bases and V by 0 bases; bases with no gene match: 0. Germline CDR1 SGHKS, CDR2 YYEKEE (reference sequence). The CDR3 runs to 15 residues. CDR3 sequence (DNA): TGTGCCAGCAGCTTGGGGGACAGGGGGCAAGAGACCCAGTACTTC. The encoded protein is CASSLGDRGQETQYF.

The chain recombines TRBV5-5 with TRBJ1-2; D ambiguous. Deletions cut 0 bases from V and 0 bases from J, with 9 bases between. Germline-derived CDR1 and CDR2 are SGHKS and YYEKEE (reference sequence). This CDR3 comprises 15 residues. CDR3 coding DNA: TGTGCCAGCAGCTTGGAGCTTGCAGCTAACTATGGCTACACCTTC. Residues: CASSLELAANYGYTF.

This chain connects TRBV6-5 to TRBJ1-2; D gene ambiguous. This CDR3 comprises 12 residues. Germline V lookup: CDR1 MNHEY, CDR2 SVGAGI. V was trimmed by 2 bases and J by 8 bases, leaving 9 bases between them. The CDR3 region has the DNA TGTGCCAGCAGTTACGGCTCCGGGGGCTACACCTTC. It codes for CASSYGSGGYTF.